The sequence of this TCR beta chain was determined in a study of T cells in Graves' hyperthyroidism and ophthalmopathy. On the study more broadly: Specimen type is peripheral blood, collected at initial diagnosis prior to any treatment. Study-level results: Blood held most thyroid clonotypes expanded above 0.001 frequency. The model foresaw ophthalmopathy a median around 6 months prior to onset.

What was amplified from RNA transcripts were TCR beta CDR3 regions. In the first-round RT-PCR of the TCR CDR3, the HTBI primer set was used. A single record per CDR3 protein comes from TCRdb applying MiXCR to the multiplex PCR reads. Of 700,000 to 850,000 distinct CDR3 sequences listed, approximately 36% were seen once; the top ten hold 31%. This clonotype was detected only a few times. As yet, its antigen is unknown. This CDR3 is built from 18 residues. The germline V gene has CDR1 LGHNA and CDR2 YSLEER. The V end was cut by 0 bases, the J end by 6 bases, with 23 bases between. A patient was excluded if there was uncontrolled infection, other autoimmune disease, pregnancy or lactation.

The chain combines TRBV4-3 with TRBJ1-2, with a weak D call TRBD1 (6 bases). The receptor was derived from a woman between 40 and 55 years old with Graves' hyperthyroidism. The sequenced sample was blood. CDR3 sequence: CASSQDWSGEGGQDGYTF. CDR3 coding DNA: TGCGCCAGCAGCCAAGATTGGTCGGGTGAAGGGGGGCAGGATGGCTACACCTTC.